These 10 T cell receptor beta chains originate from one sample sequenced in a study of blood T cell repertoires in COVID-19. Some clones are missing from TCRdb's copy, which holds only in-frame ones; the method was immunoSEQ multiplex PCR. The data hold approximately 50,000 clones, with 65% to 85% observed a single time. The sequencing input was peripheral blood. These TCRs come from a man aged 80 or over with COVID-19, enrolled during active disease.

The chain is built from TRBV5-6 and TRBJ2-1, with 7 positions matching TRBD2. There are 13 residues in the CDR3. Germline V gene lookup returns CDR1 SGHDT and CDR2 YYEEEE. The V segment lost 2 bases and the J segment 9 bases; nucleotides outside the gene matches: 5. CDR3 sequence: CASSFGPSGEQFF. DNA for the CDR3: TGTGCCAGCAGCTTCGGGCCTAGCGGTGAGCAGTTCTTC.

The chain joins TRBV18 to TRBJ2-1; no definite D call. V was cut by 5 bases and J by 7 bases, with 18 bases left in between. Germline V gives CDR1 KGHSH, CDR2 LQKENI. This CDR3 contains 15 residues. CDR3 coding DNA: TGTGCCAGCTCATCTACTCTAGTCCCGGGTAATGAGCAGTTCTTC. It is translated as CASSSTLVPGNEQFF. Variable domain in full (rest from reference TRBV18 and TRBJ2-1): NAGVMQNPRHLVRRRGQEARLRCSPMKGHSHVYWYRQLPEEGLKFMVYLQKENIIDESGMPKERFSAEFPKEGPSILRIQQVVRGDSAAYFCASSSTLVPGNEQFFGPGTRLTVL.

This rearrangement joins TRBV28 to TRBJ1-5, with 12 bases matching TRBD1. The length of the CDR3 is 16 residues. V shed 1 base and J 6 bases; nucleotides not matched to a gene: 4. CDR1 and CDR2 (germline): MDHEN, SYDVKM. The DNA for the CDR3 is TGTGCCAGCAGTTTATCCGGGACAGGGGGCGTTCAGCCCCAGCATTTT. The encoded protein is CASSLSGTGGVQPQHF. The full variable domain, in which reference TRBV28 and TRBJ1-5 provide the parts outside the CDR3, is DVKVTQSSRYLVKRTGEKVFLECVQDMDHENMFWYRQDPGLGLRLIYFSYDVKMKEKGDIPEGYSVSREKKERFSLILESASTNQTSMYLCASSLSGTGGVQPQHFGDGTRLSIL.

The chain employs TRBV19 and TRBJ1-6, with 7 bases matching TRBD1. After removal of 4 bases from V and 10 bases from J, the junction contained 7 bases not matched to a gene. The CDR3 is 14 amino acids. Germline V lookup: CDR1 LNHDA, CDR2 SQIVND (reference sequence). The CDR3 here is CASSRVGTASPLHF. The DNA for the CDR3 is TGTGCCAGTAGTAGGGTTGGGACAGCGTCACCCCTCCACTTT.

This chain links TRBV7-2 with TRBJ1-6; possibly TRBD1 for D (5 bases). The V end was cut by 2 bases, the J end by 8 bases, with 16 bases between. CDR3 length equals 16 residues. From germline, CDR1 is SGHTA and CDR2 FQGNSA. The CDR3 bases are TGTGCCAGCAGCTTACAGGGAGGCCGGGGGGATTCACCCCTCCACTTT. Its protein is CASSLQGGRGDSPLHF.

This chain uses TRBV18 with TRBJ1-5; the D gene is possibly TRBD1 (5 bases). CDR1 is KGHSH and CDR2 is LQKENI in the germline V gene. The CDR3 covers 15 residues. With 6 bases removed from V and 1 base from J, the gap between germline ends came to 13 bases. CDR3 residues: CASSSQEGSNQPQHF. CDR3 DNA: TGTGCCAGCTCTTCCCAGGAGGGGAGCAATCAGCCCCAGCATTTT.

V is TRBV6-5 and J is TRBJ1-2; possibly TRBD1 for D (6 bases). Looked up from germline, CDR1 is MNHEY and CDR2 is SVGAGI. The CDR3 is 13 residues long. V was cut by 2 bases and J by 7 bases, with 11 bases left in between. DNA for the CDR3: TGTGCCAGCAGTTACGGGGGGGCTTCTGGCTACACCTTC. Its protein product is CASSYGGASGYTF.

This clone appeared once. This rearrangement joins TRBV6-5 to TRBJ1-1; 10 bases align to TRBD1. The V and J ends lost 6 bases and 8 bases, in that order; junction bases with no gene match: 12. Germline CDR1 reads MNHEY; CDR2 reads SVGAGI. CDR3 length: 15 residues. CDR3 loop: CASRPGTGVLREAFF. CDR3 nucleotide sequence: TGTGCCAGCAGGCCCGGGACAGGGGTCCTCCGGGAAGCTTTCTTT.

The chain joins TRBV12-3 or TRBV12-4 to TRBJ2-1; 12 positions agree with TRBD2. Unmatched junction bases numbered 2, after V lost 6 bases and J lost 8 bases. This CDR3 has 13 residues. The CDR3 spells CASRTSGGDEQFF. CDR3 coding DNA: TGTGCCAGCAGGACTAGCGGGGGAGATGAGCAGTTCTTC.

The V call is TRBV19, the J call TRBJ1-6, with a weak D call TRBD1 (5 bases). The germline gives CDR1 LNHDA, CDR2 SQIVND (reference sequence). V was clipped by 10 bases and J by 5 bases, with 12 bases between them. CDR3 size: 13 residues. The CDR3 loop reads CATTGANNSPLHF. CDR3 nucleotides: TGTGCCACGACTGGGGCCAATAATTCACCCCTCCACTTT.